Below, one TCR beta chain is given with its context. Antigen: not known. The sample comes from a study of immune evolution from preneoplasia to lung adenocarcinoma. Study-level information: HLA loss of heterozygosity: roughly 6.4% AIS, about 15% MIA, more than 25% ADC, none AAH.

Clones were read by immunoSEQ multiplex PCR, and TCRdb kept only the in-frame ones, dropping some. Here the sample spans 8,500 to 13,000 clones, approximately 77% being singletons. Findings and caveats of the study: From normal lung to invasive adenocarcinoma, top clone frequencies appeared to decrease.

Germline CDR1 is SGHTA and CDR2 is FQGNSA. The CDR3 length is 16 residues. The V and J ends lost 4 bases and 4 bases, in that order; junction bases with no gene match: 6. This sequence was found in a person between 65 and 80 years old with lung adenocarcinoma. Sequenced input: FFPE minimally invasive lung adenocarcinoma tissue. The chain is built from TRBV7-2 and TRBJ2-3, with 12 positions matching TRBD2. The CDR3 loop is CASSYWTSGEADTQYF. CDR3 in DNA: TGTGCCAGCAGCTACTGGACTAGCGGGGAAGCAGATACGCAGTATTTT.